This T cell receptor beta chain was found in a study of T cells in Graves' hyperthyroidism and ophthalmopathy. This clonotype was counted at least ten times. RNA transcripts served as the template for amplifying TCR beta CDR3 regions. TCR CDR3 underwent first-round RT-PCR with the HTBI primer set. TCRdb re-derived calls from the multiplex PCR reads in MiXCR, one entry per CDR3 protein. The top ten clones hold 25% to 30% of a sample with around 400,000 distinct CDR3 sequences, 15% to 18% of them seen once. Germline CDR1 is MNHNS and CDR2 is SASEGT. The CDR3 extends over 12 amino acids. The V and J ends lost 8 bases and 1 base respectively, with 8 bases between them.

The origin of this receptor is a woman aged 18-29 years with Graves' hyperthyroidism that later progressed to Graves' ophthalmopathy. The chain uses TRBV6-1 and TRBJ1-1; maybe TRBD1 (5 bases). Sample: blood. CDR3 protein: CASDRWNTEAFF. CDR3 nucleotides: TGTGCCAGCGACAGATGGAACACTGAAGCTTTCTTT.